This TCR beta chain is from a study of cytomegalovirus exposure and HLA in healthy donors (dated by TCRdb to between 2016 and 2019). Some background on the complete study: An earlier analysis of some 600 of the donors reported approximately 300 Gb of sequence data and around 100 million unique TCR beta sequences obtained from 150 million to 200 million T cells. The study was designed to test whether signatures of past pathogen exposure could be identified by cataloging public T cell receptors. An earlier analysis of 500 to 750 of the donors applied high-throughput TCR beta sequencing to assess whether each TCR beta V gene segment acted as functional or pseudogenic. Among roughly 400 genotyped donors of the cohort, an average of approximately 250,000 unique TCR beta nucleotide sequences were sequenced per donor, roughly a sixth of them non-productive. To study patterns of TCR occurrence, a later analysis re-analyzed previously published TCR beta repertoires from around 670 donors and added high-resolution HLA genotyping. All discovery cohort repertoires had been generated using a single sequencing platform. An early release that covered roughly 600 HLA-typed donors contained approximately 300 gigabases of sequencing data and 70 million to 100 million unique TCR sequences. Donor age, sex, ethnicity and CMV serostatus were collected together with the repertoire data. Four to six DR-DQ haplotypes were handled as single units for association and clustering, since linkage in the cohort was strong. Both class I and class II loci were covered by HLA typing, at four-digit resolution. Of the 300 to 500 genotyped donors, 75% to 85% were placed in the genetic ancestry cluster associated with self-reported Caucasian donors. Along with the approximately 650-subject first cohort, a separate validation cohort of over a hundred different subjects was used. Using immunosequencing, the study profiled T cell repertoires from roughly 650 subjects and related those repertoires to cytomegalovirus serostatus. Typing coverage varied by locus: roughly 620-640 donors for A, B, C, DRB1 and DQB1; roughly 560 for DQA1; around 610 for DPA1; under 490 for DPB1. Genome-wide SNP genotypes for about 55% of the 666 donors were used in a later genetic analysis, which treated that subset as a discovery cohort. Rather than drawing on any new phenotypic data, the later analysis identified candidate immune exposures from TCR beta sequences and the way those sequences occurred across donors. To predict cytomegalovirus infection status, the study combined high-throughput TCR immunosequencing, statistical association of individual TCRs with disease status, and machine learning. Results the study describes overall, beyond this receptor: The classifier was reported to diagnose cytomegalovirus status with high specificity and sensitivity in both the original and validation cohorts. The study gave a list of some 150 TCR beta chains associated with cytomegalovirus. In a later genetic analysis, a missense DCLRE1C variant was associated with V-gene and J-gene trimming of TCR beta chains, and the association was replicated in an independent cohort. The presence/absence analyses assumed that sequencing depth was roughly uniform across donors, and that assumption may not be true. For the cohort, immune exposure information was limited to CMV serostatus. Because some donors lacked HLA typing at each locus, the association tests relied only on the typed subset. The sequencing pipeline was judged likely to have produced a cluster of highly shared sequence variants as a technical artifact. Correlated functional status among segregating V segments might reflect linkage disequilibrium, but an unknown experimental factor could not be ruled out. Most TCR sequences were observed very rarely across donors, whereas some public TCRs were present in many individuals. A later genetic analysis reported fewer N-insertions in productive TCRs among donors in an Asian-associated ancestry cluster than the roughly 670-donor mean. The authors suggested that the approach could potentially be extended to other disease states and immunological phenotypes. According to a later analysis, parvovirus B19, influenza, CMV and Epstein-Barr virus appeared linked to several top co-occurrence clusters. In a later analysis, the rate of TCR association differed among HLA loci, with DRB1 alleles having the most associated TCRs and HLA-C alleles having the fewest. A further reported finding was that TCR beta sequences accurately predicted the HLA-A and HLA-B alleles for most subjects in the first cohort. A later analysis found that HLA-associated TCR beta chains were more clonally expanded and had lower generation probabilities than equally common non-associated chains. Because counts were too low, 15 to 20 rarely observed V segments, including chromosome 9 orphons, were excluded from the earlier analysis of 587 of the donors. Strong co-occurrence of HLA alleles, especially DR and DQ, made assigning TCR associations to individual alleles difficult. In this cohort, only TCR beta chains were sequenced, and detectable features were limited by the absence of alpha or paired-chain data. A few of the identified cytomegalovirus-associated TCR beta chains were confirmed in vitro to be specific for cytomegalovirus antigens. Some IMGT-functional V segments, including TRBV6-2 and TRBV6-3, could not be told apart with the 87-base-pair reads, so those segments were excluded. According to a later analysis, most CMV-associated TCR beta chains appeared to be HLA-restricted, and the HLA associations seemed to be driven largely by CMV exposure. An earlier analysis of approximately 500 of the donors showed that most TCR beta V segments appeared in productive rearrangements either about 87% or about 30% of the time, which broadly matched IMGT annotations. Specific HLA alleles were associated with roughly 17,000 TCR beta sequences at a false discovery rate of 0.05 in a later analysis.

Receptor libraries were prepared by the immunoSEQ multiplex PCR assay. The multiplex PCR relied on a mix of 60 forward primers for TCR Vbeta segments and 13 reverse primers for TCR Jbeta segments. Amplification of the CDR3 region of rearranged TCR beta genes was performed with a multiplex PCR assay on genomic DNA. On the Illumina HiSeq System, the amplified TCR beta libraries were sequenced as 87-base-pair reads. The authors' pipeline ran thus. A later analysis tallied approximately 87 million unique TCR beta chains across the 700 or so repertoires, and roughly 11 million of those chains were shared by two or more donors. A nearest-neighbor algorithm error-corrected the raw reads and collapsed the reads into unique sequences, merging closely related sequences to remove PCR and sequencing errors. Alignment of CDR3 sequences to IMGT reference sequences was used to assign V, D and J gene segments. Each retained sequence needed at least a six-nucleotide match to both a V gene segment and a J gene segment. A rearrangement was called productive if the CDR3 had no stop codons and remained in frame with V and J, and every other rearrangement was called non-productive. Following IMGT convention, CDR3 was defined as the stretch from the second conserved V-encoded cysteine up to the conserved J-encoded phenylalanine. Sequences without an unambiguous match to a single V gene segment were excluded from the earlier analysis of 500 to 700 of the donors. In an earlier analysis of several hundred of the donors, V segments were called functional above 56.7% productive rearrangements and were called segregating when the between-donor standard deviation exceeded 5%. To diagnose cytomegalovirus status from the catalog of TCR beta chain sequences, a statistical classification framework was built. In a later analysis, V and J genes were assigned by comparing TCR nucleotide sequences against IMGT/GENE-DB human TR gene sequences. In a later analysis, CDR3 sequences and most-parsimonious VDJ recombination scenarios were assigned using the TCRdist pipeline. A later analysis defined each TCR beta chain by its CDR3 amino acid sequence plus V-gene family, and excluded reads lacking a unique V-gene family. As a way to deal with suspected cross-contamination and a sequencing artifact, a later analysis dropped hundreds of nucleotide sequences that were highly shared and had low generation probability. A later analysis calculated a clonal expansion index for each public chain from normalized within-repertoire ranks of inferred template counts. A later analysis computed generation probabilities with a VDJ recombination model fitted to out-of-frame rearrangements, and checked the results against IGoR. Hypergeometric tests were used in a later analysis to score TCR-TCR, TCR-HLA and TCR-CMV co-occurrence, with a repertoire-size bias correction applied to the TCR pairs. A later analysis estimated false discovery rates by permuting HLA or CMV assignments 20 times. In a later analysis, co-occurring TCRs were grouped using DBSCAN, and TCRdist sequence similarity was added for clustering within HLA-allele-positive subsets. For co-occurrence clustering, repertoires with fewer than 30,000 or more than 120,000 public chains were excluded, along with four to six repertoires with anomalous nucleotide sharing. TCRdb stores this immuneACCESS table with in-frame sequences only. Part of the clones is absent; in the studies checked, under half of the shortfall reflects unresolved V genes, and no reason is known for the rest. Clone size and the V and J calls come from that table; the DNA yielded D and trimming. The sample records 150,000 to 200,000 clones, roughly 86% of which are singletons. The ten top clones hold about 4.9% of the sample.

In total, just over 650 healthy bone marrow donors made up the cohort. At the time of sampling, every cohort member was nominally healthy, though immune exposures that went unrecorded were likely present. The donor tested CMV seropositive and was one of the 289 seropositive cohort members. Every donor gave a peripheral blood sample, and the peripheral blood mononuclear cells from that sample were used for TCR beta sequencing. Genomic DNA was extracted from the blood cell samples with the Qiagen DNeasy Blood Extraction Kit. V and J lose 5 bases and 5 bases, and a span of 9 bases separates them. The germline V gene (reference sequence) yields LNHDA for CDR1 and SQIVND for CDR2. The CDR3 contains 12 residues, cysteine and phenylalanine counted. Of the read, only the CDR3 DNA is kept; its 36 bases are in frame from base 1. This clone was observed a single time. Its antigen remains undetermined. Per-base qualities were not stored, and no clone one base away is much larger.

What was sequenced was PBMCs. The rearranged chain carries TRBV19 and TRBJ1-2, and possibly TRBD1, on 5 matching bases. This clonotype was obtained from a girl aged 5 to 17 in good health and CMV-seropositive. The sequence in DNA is TGTGCCAGTAGTGGGGGGGGGTATGGCTACACCTTC. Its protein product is CASSGGGYGYTF.